The T cell receptor gamma chain described here comes from a study of γδ T cells in repeated Plasmodium falciparum infection. The study, taken as a whole, reports: Vdelta2-negative gammadelta repertoires appeared less diverse and less shared in Malian than Australian children.

With CATT, TCRdb re-called clones from the multiplex PCR reads. The repertoire consists of around 27,000 gamma-chain clones, with 1.4% to 1.5% occurring once and the leading ten covering roughly 21%. Flow sorting of PBMC yielded separate Vgamma9/Vdelta2+ and Vdelta2-negative gammadelta T cell populations for bulk repertoire analysis. Turning to this clone: Its target is unknown. TCRdb attributes to this sequence the protein of a much larger clone, which differs from the DNA translation at residue 12; a read error is likely, and the protein displayed is translated from the DNA.

CDR1 and CDR2 from the germline V gene are GITISATS and ISYDGTV (reference sequence). The CDR3 contains 14 residues. The sample comprised gamma-delta T cells from blood. This clonotype originated in a pool of human donors (malaria-infected and uninfected, not separated). The V gene is TRGV9, but the J gene lacks a call. In nucleotides, the CDR3 is TGTGCCTTGTGGGAGGGGGCTAGTTATTATAAGAGACTCTTT. It is translated as CALWEGASYYKRLF.